The 30 T cell receptor beta chains listed next were all sequenced from one sample in a study of sequential checkpoint blockade in melanoma. Generated by immunoSEQ multiplex PCR, the TCRdb table keeps only in-frame clones and is missing some. The sample includes some 20,000 clones, 65% to 90% of them seen just once. Described treatment: randomized to nivolumab then ipilimumab (arm A) or the reverse (arm B). The material was CD8+ T cells sorted from blood (inferred from file names), obtained from a patient given nivolumab and ipilimumab in sequence. These receptors were taken from a human donor with melanoma.

V and J are TRBV4-3 and TRBJ2-7; 7 nucleotides match TRBD1. Germline CDR1 and CDR2: LGHNA and YSLEER. This CDR3 is 15 amino acids long. The J segment lost 8 bases and the V segment lost 0 bases, leaving 10 bases of the junction unmatched. CDR3 DNA sequence: TGCGCCAGCAGCCAAGATTACAGGGGCTCCGACAAGCAGTACTTC. This codes for CASSQDYRGSDKQYF.

This sequence joins TRBV25-1 and TRBJ1-4; 7 bases map to TRBD1. Losses at the gene ends were 3 bases for V and 8 bases for J; bases not matched to a gene: 6. This CDR3 is 14 amino acids long. Germline values: CDR1 MGHDK, CDR2 SYGVNS. The CDR3 here is CASSDVQGHEKLFF. CDR3 in DNA: TGTGCCAGCAGTGATGTACAGGGGCACGAAAAACTGTTTTTT.

V usage is TRBV11-2 and J usage is TRBJ1-2, with D perhaps matching TRBD1 (5 bases). The germline CDR1 and CDR2 sequences are SGHAT and FQNNGV. The CDR3 consists of 12 residues. V lost 10 bases to trimming and J lost 4 bases, with 13 bases between them. CDR3 coding DNA: TGTGCCACCTATGACAGCTCCTATGGCTACACCTTC. Translation gives CATYDSSYGYTF.

This clone was found a few times. CDR3 sequence (DNA): TGTGCCAGCAGCTCGGGACAGGGAGGCAATCAGCCCCAGCATTTT. Protein product: CASSSGQGGNQPQHF. The rearrangement uses TRBV7-9 and TRBJ1-5, with 9 bases identical to TRBD1. V shed 4 bases, J shed 2 bases, and the junction held 3 bases outside the gene matches. The CDR3 is 15 residues long. The germline gives CDR1 SEHNR, CDR2 FQNEAQ (reference sequence).

The sample holds a few counts of this clone. This chain uses TRBV15 with TRBJ2-3; 7 nucleotides agree with TRBD2. The CDR3 consists of 16 residues. With V trimmed by 1 base and J by 5 bases, 9 bases remained unmatched. Germline loops: CDR1 LNHNV, CDR2 YYDKDF (reference sequence). CDR3 region: CATSRAFLASGDTQYF. The CDR3 nucleotides read TGTGCCACCAGCAGAGCATTCCTTGCTAGCGGAGATACGCAGTATTTT.

The chain is built from TRBV7-9 and TRBJ2-5, with TRBD1 identical over 7 bases. The J call may not be correct, given that the DNA end is closer to TRBJ2-7. This CDR3 spans 15 amino acids. Germline CDR1 reads SEHNR; CDR2 reads FQNEAQ (reference sequence). In DNA form, the CDR3 reads TGTGCCAGCAGCTTAGCGATGGGACAGATTCACGAGCAGTACTTC. As protein: CASSLAMGQIHEQYF.

This chain uses TRBV5-5 with TRBJ2-1, with TRBD2 as a possible D gene (5 bases). CDR3 length equals 13 residues. The germline V and J ends were trimmed by 0 bases and 7 bases, with 8 bases remaining between them. CDR1 and CDR2 from the germline V gene are SGHKS and YYEKEE (reference sequence). CDR3 loop: CASSLARGNEQFF. DNA for the CDR3: TGTGCCAGCAGCTTGGCCCGGGGAAATGAGCAGTTCTTC. Full variable domain (remainder filled in from reference TRBV5-5 and TRBJ2-1): DAGVTQSPTHLIKTRGQQVTLRCSPISGHKSVSWYQQVLGQGPQFIFQYYEKEERGRGNFPDRFSARQFPNYSSELNVNALLLGDSALYLCASSLARGNEQFFGPGTRLTVL.

The V gene is TRBV7-6, the J gene TRBJ2-1; 7 bases are shared with TRBD1. This CDR3 is 14 amino acids long. Trimming at V came to 5 bases and at J to 10 bases, leaving 11 bases not matched to a gene. CDR1 SGHVS and CDR2 FNYEAQ come from the germline V gene. DNA for the CDR3: TGTGCCAGCAGCCCGCAGGGGGAATCCACCGAGCAGTTCTTC. Encoded protein: CASSPQGESTEQFF.

The chain is built from TRBV27 and TRBJ2-2; TRBD2 matches at 8 bases. Germline V gives CDR1 MNHEY, CDR2 SMNVEV (reference sequence). Trimming at V came to 7 bases and at J to 0 bases, leaving 4 bases not matched to a gene. The CDR3 sequence is 15 residues long. CDR3 bases: TGTGCCAGCACCTACGGGGGGGCGAACACCGGGGAGCTGTTTTTT. Protein product: CASTYGGANTGELFF.

The rearrangement joins TRBV6-5 to TRBJ2-1; 7 bases are a match to TRBD1. Germline values: CDR1 MNHEY, CDR2 SVGAGI. The CDR3 contains 12 residues. V lost 6 bases, J lost 8 bases, and 4 bases stayed unmatched. The CDR3 sequence: CASSPQGHEQFF. The CDR3 coding sequence is TGTGCCAGCAGCCCACAGGGGCATGAGCAGTTCTTC.

Only one count was recorded for this clone. V usage is TRBV6-6 and J usage is TRBJ2-3; tentative D call: TRBD2 (6 bases). The CDR3 sequence is 11 residues long. Deletions cut 8 bases from V and 3 bases from J, with 6 bases between. In germline, CDR1 is MNHNY, CDR2 SVGAGI (reference sequence). As DNA, the CDR3 is TGTGCCAGCCGGGGGACAGATACGCAGTATTTT. Translating gives CASRGTDTQYF.

V gene TRBV28 combines with J gene TRBJ1-1, with TRBD1 matching over 9 bases. CDR1 MDHEN and CDR2 SYDVKM come from the germline V gene. This CDR3 spans 15 amino acids. V shed 5 bases and J 4 bases; nucleotides not matched to a gene: 8. In DNA, the CDR3 is TGTGCCAGCAGTCGTCCGACAGGGGGTTTCACTGAAGCTTTCTTT. Translated: CASSRPTGGFTEAFF. The variable domain in full, with the rest retrieved from reference TRBV28 and TRBJ1-1, is DVKVTQSSRYLVKRTGEKVFLECVQDMDHENMFWYRQDPGLGLRLIYFSYDVKMKEKGDIPEGYSVSREKKERFSLILESASTNQTSMYLCASSRPTGGFTEAFFGQGTRLTVV.

The rearrangement links TRBV7-2 to TRBJ2-1; a possible D gene is TRBD1 (6 bases). V was trimmed by 4 bases and J by 8 bases, leaving 18 bases between them. Germline V CDR1 and CDR2: SGHTA, FQGNSA. This CDR3 contains 15 residues. The CDR3 DNA reads TGTGCCAGCAGCTCACAGGGCGTTTCAACCGATGAGCAGTTCTTC. Translated: CASSSQGVSTDEQFF.

The chain joins TRBV4-3 to TRBJ2-5; 8 bases are a match to TRBD2. The J call may be in error: the DNA end matches TRBJ2-7 better. CDR1 is LGHNA, CDR2 YSLEER, per germline. The CDR3 has 15 amino acids. The CDR3 DNA is TGCGCCAGCAGCCAAGGTCCCGGGGGGGCTTACGAGCAGTACTTC. As protein: CASSQGPGGAYEQYF.

The chain employs TRBV4-2 and TRBJ2-3, with TRBD1 as a possible D gene (5 bases). This CDR3 spans 16 amino acids. V was trimmed by 3 bases and J by 2 bases, leaving 15 bases between them. Germline V CDR1 and CDR2: LGHNA, YNFKEQ. DNA of the CDR3: TGTGCCAGCAGCCACCTCACAGGTCCCAACACAGATACGCAGTATTTT. Its translation is CASSHLTGPNTDTQYF.

Regarding this clone: Other DNA sequences in this specimen translate into the identical CDR3. V and J are TRBV6-5 and TRBJ1-1, with D unclear. In germline, CDR1 is MNHEY, CDR2 SVGAGI. Between the trimmed V and J ends, which lost 0 bases and 6 bases, there was a span of 11 bases. This CDR3 spans 14 amino acids. CDR3 in amino acids: CASSYSSEGAEAFF. CDR3 DNA sequence: TGTGCCAGCAGTTACTCCTCAGAGGGAGCTGAAGCTTTCTTT.

This rearrangement joins TRBV27 to TRBJ2-7; possible D gene TRBD2, 5 bases. Trimming shortened V by 3 bases and J by 0 bases, and 12 bases separated the two germline ends. Germline loops: CDR1 MNHEY, CDR2 SMNVEV (reference sequence). The CDR3 length is 15 residues. CDR3 region: CASSFGVPSSYEQYF. The DNA for the CDR3 is TGTGCCAGCAGTTTCGGGGTACCGAGCTCCTACGAGCAGTACTTC.

In its sample, this clone was seen once. The chain has TRBV11-2 and TRBJ2-7; a possible D gene is TRBD1 (6 bases). Trimming took off 0 bases at V and 0 bases at J, with 9 bases between the two ends. This CDR3 contains 15 residues. The V gene's germline CDR1 is SGHAT and CDR2 FQNNGV. CDR3 region: CASSLDDRFSYEQYF. Written as DNA, the CDR3 is TGTGCCAGCAGCTTAGATGACAGGTTCTCCTACGAGCAGTACTTC. The full variable domain, completed using reference TRBV11-2 and TRBJ2-7, is EAGVAQSPRYKIIEKRQSVAFWCNPISGHATLYWYQQILGQGPKLLIQFQNNGVVDDSQLPKDRFSAERLKGVDSTLKIQPAKLEDSAVYLCASSLDDRFSYEQYFGPGTRLTVT.

The chain uses TRBV4-2 and TRBJ1-4; the D is unclear. Trimming removed 0 bases at V and 10 bases at J, with 6 bases between. The CDR3 is 12 amino acids. Germline CDR1 LGHNA, CDR2 YNFKEQ. The CDR3 sequence: CASSQEGVKLFF. The CDR3 nucleotides read TGTGCCAGCAGCCAAGAAGGAGTAAAACTGTTTTTT.

V gene TRBV5-6 combines with J gene TRBJ1-2; possibly TRBD1 for D (5 bases). Germline CDR1 reads SGHDT; CDR2 reads YYEEEE. With 3 bases removed from V and 3 bases from J, the gap between germline ends came to 15 bases. The CDR3 totals 15 residues. CDR3 loop: CASSSDTSGDYGYTF. The CDR3 DNA reads as TGTGCCAGCAGCTCGGACACCAGTGGTGACTATGGCTACACCTTC.

Only one count was recorded for this clone. Other nucleotide sequences from this sample produce the same CDR3. The chain employs TRBV27 and TRBJ2-7; D is undetermined. Trimming left V 0 bases short and J 0 bases short, with 6 bases between. CDR1 is MNHEY and CDR2 is SMNVEV in the germline V gene (reference sequence). This CDR3 has 14 amino acids. CDR3 loop: CASSLSPGSYEQYF. Written as DNA, the CDR3 is TGTGCCAGCAGTTTATCCCCGGGCTCCTACGAGCAGTACTTC.

V usage is TRBV27 and J usage is TRBJ2-2, with a tentative D call TRBD2 (5 bases). Germline values: CDR1 MNHEY, CDR2 SMNVEV (reference sequence). This CDR3 has 14 amino acids. V lost 10 bases and J 7 bases, leaving 19 bases between the germline ends. The CDR3 DNA reads TGTGCCACCGCTGATGGCGGGCTGGGCGGGGAGCTGTTTTTT. Amino acid sequence: CATADGGLGGELFF.

The gene calls are TRBV7-9 and TRBJ2-7; a possible D gene is TRBD1 (9 bases). CDR1 SEHNR and CDR2 FQNEAQ come from the germline V gene (reference sequence). Trimming pared 1 base from V and 7 bases from J, leaving 20 bases between. This CDR3 has 16 amino acids. The CDR3 bases are TGTGCCAGCAGCTTAGGAAGTCGGGGGGGGACAGGGGAGCAGTACTTC. It is translated as CASSLGSRGGTGEQYF. Filled out from reference TRBV7-9 and TRBJ2-7, the complete variable domain reads DTGVSQNPRHKITKRGQNVTFRCDPISEHNRLYWYRQTLGQGPEFLTYFQNEAQLEKSRLLSDRFSAERPKGSFSTLEIQRTEQGDSAMYLCASSLGSRGGTGEQYFGPGTRLTVT.

J is TRBJ2-3 and V is TRBV28, with 12 bases that match TRBD2. Germline CDR1 and CDR2: MDHEN and SYDVKM. The CDR3 sequence is 17 residues long. The V gene end was trimmed by 3 bases and the J gene end by 3 bases; junction bases not matched to a gene: 7. This chain's CDR3 is CASSFLAGGPVTDTQYF. In nucleotides, the CDR3 is TGTGCCAGCAGTTTCCTAGCGGGGGGGCCTGTGACAGATACGCAGTATTTT.

The chain has TRBV6-1 and TRBJ1-2; no firm D call. Trimming removed 1 base at V and 5 bases at J, with 11 bases between. The CDR3 is 14 amino acids. Germline V gene sequence: CDR1 MNHNS, CDR2 SASEGT. The CDR3 DNA reads as TGTGCCAGCAGTGAAGGGGAGGGAGGGTATGGCTACACCTTC. It is translated as CASSEGEGGYGYTF.

The chain links TRBV4-1 to TRBJ2-7, with D tentatively TRBD1 (6 bases). CDR3 length: 16 residues. In germline, CDR1 is MGHRA, CDR2 YSYEKL. V was shortened by 3 bases and J by 2 bases, with 17 bases between the two germline ends. CDR3 sequence (DNA): TGCGCCAGCAGCCAGGCTTCAGACAGGTCCACCTACGAGCAGTACTTC. Its protein product is CASSQASDRSTYEQYF.

The chain couples TRBV5-6 to TRBJ2-2, with TRBD1 matching 10 bases. V dropped 4 bases and J dropped 9; count of bases not matched to a gene: 12. The V gene's germline CDR1 is SGHDT and CDR2 YYEEEE. CDR3 length: 16 amino acids. The CDR3 nucleotides read TGTGCCAGCAGCGACCGGGACAGGGGACGAGTCAGGGAGCTGTTTTTT. It codes for CASSDRDRGRVRELFF. Complete variable domain (other parts from reference TRBV5-6 and TRBJ2-2): DAGVTQSPTHLIKTRGQQVTLRCSPKSGHDTVSWYQQALGQGPQFIFQYYEEEERQRGNFPDRFSGHQFPNYSSELNVNALLLGDSALYLCASSDRDRGRVRELFFGEGSRLTVL.

The chain recombines TRBV7-9 with TRBJ1-2; D is undetermined. This CDR3 comprises 13 residues. CDR1 and CDR2 from the germline V gene are SEHNR and FQNEAQ (reference sequence). V was pared by 0 bases and J by 5 bases, with 7 bases between. Here the CDR3 reads CASSLAAQYGYTF. The CDR3 nucleotides are TGTGCCAGCAGCTTAGCAGCACAGTATGGCTACACCTTC.

V gene TRBV4-2 combines with J gene TRBJ2-3, with D uncertain. The CDR3 consists of 15 residues. Looked up from germline, CDR1 is LGHNA and CDR2 is YNFKEQ. Trimming removed 0 bases at V and 3 bases at J, with 10 bases between. The CDR3 reads CASSQEGRPTDTQYF. The CDR3 coding sequence is TGTGCCAGCAGCCAAGAAGGCAGGCCGACAGATACGCAGTATTTT.

A single count supports this clone. The junction does not match germline at one end; this may be a read error. DNA of the CDR3: TGCGCCAGCAGCCAAGGACAGGGGGCTGGCTATGGCTACACCTTC. Residues: CASSQGQGAGYGYTF. This rearrangement joins TRBV5-8 to TRBJ1-2; 11 nucleotides line up with TRBD1. The CDR3 totals 15 residues. Per the germline V gene, CDR1 is SGHTS and CDR2 is YDEGEE.